Below, 32 T cell receptor beta chains from the same sample are listed, as sequenced in a study of beta chain features in type 1 diabetes. The study's findings and limits: In all four CD4+ subsets, TCRB CDR3 length was significantly, moderately reduced in type 1 diabetes.

No antigen has been identified for these receptors. Every isolated RNA sample was fully reverse transcribed, so sequencing captured expressed TCRB transcripts. Clones were read by immunoSEQ multiplex PCR, and TCRdb kept only the in-frame ones, dropping some. The repertoire has approximately 250,000 clones, roughly a tenth of them found once; the top ten carry 0.017%. Material: naive CD4+ T cells from blood. Receptors were obtained from a man aged 25-40 years with type 1 diabetes.

This clone was recorded a few times. This chain connects TRBV19 to TRBJ2-1, with D possibly being TRBD2 (6 bases). V lost 4 bases and J 0 bases, leaving 10 bases between the germline ends. CDR3 length equals 15 residues. The germline CDR1 and CDR2 sequences are LNHDA and SQIVND (reference sequence). Here the CDR3 reads CASSRSSVSYNEQFF. The CDR3 region has the DNA TGTGCCAGTAGTAGATCTAGCGTCTCCTACAATGAGCAGTTCTTC.

This clone was observed a few times. The rearrangement joins TRBV2 to TRBJ1-2; weak D call: TRBD1 (5 bases). The CDR3 is made up of 15 amino acids. From germline, CDR1 is SNHLY and CDR2 FYNNEI. V was pared by 4 bases and J by 3 bases, with 15 bases between. The CDR3, as DNA: TGTGCCAGCAGTGGATCGGGGGATGTTCACTATGGCTACACCTTC. The encoded protein is CASSGSGDVHYGYTF.

The genes are TRBV5-6 and TRBJ2-1; 7 bases map to TRBD1. After removal of 2 bases from V and 6 bases from J, the junction contained 5 bases not matched to a gene. The CDR3 is 14 residues long. Per the germline V gene, CDR1 is SGHDT and CDR2 is YYEEEE. The DNA for the CDR3 is TGTGCCAGCAGCTTCCGACAGGGTTCCAATGAGCAGTTCTTC. Amino acids: CASSFRQGSNEQFF.

The chain joins TRBV28 to TRBJ2-5; D is possibly TRBD1 (6 bases). Trimming took off 4 bases at V and 0 bases at J, with 9 bases between the two ends. CDR1 and CDR2 from the germline V gene are MDHEN and SYDVKM. The CDR3 extends over 14 amino acids. The CDR3 region is CASSSTGNQETQYF. The CDR3 coding sequence is TGTGCCAGCAGTTCTACAGGGAACCAAGAGACCCAGTACTTC.

The rearrangement uses TRBV7-9 and TRBJ2-3, with 9 bases aligning to TRBD2. Trimming removed 5 bases from V and 4 bases from J; junction bases left unmatched: 7. This CDR3 is built from 15 residues. Germline assignment: CDR1 SEHNR and CDR2 FQNEAQ (reference sequence). This chain's CDR3 is CASSPGTSRADTQYF. CDR3 sequence (DNA): TGTGCCAGCAGCCCCGGGACTAGCCGGGCAGATACGCAGTATTTT.

This clone appeared a few times. The chain joins TRBV4-2 to TRBJ2-2; TRBD1 matches 9 bases. The CDR3 spans 15 residues. Germline loops: CDR1 LGHNA, CDR2 YNFKEQ. The J segment lost 5 bases and the V segment lost 2 bases, leaving 3 bases of the junction unmatched. The CDR3 reads CASSQWTGATGELFF. The DNA for the CDR3 is TGTGCCAGCAGCCAATGGACAGGGGCAACCGGGGAGCTGTTTTTT.

The chain is built from TRBV7-8 and TRBJ1-1, with TRBD1 matching over 8 bases. Germline CDR1 and CDR2: SGHVS and FQNEAQ. CDR3 size: 15 residues. V dropped 5 bases and J dropped 5; count of bases not matched to a gene: 10. CDR3: CASSPDRARRTEAFF. Here the CDR3 DNA reads TGTGCCAGCAGCCCGGACAGGGCGAGACGGACTGAAGCTTTCTTT.

The rearrangement joins TRBV21-1 to TRBJ1-3; TRBD1 is taken as the D call from the table, unchecked against the DNA. TRBV21-1 is annotated as a pseudogene. CDR3 size: 15 residues. DNA for the CDR3: TGTGCCAGCACCGAGACATGCCTCCCTGGAAACACCATATATTTT. Translated, it gives CASTETCLPGNTIYF.

This clone was observed a single time. The rearrangement uses TRBV5-1 and TRBJ2-7; D is perhaps TRBD2 (5 bases). This CDR3 is built from 14 residues. Trimming shortened V by 0 bases and J by 5 bases, and 12 bases separated the two germline ends. Germline CDR1 SGHRS, CDR2 YFSETQ. In nucleotides, the CDR3 is TGCGCCAGCAGCTTGGCCTGGGGAGCCAACGAGCAGTACTTC. It yields the protein CASSLAWGANEQYF.

Only a few counts were recorded for this clone. The chain joins TRBV7-9 to TRBJ1-2, with D possibly TRBD1 on 5 matching bases. Trimming took 5 bases from V and 4 from J, leaving 11 bases between them. Per germline, CDR1 SEHNR and CDR2 FQNEAQ (reference sequence). This CDR3 has 13 amino acids. The CDR3 DNA reads TGTGCCAGCAGCGGGTCAGGGTCCTATGGCTACACCTTC. Its translation: CASSGSGSYGYTF. The entire variable domain, with the rest obtained from reference TRBV7-9 and TRBJ1-2, is as follows: DTGVSQNPRHKITKRGQNVTFRCDPISEHNRLYWYRQTLGQGPEFLTYFQNEAQLEKSRLLSDRFSAERPKGSFSTLEIQRTEQGDSAMYLCASSGSGSYGYTFGSGTRLTVV.

Concerning this clone itself: The junction departs from the called germline gene at one end, perhaps through a read error. J is TRBJ2-7 and V is TRBV25-1, with a weak D call TRBD1 (6 bases). CDR3 size: 13 residues. CDR1 and CDR2 (germline): MGHDK, SYGVNS. The CDR3 reads CASSVQGSSEQYF. The CDR3, as DNA: TGTGCCAGCAGTGTTCAGGGGTCCTCCGAGCAGTACTTC.

The CDR3: CASSFGVSFVNYGYTF. CDR3 bases: TGTGCCAGCAGCTTCGGGGTATCCTTTGTCAACTATGGCTACACCTTC. The chain has TRBV7-2 and TRBJ1-2; D not resolved. The germline CDR1 and CDR2 sequences are SGHTA and FQGNSA. Trimming removed 3 bases from V and 2 bases from J, with 16 bases in between. This CDR3 is 16 amino acids long.

The chain couples TRBV7-9 to TRBJ1-2, with D hard to call. The CDR3 spans 13 residues. Germline assignment: CDR1 SEHNR and CDR2 FQNEAQ (reference sequence). Trimming removed 0 bases at V and 8 bases at J, with 10 bases between. The CDR3 spells CASSLARAGGYTF. In nucleotides, the CDR3 is TGTGCCAGCAGCTTAGCCAGAGCGGGAGGCTACACCTTC.

This clone was picked up a small number of times. This sequence joins TRBV4-2 and TRBJ2-7; TRBD2 aligns across 7 bases. This CDR3 contains 18 residues. V shed 1 base and J 1 base; nucleotides not matched to a gene: 13. In germline, CDR1 is LGHNA, CDR2 YNFKEQ. The CDR3 sequence: CASSQAPRGMGLSYEQYF. In nucleotides, the CDR3 is TGTGCCAGCAGCCAAGCCCCGCGGGGGATGGGCCTTTCCTACGAGCAGTACTTC.

A few counts support this clone. The rearrangement uses TRBV28 and TRBJ1-1, with D possibly matching TRBD1 (5 bases). The CDR3 runs 14 residues. Per germline, CDR1 MDHEN and CDR2 SYDVKM. The V end lost 8 bases, the J end lost 3 bases, and 16 bases lay between the germline ends. The CDR3 DNA follows: TGTGCCAGCGAGACCCCCGGGGGGGACACTGAAGCTTTCTTT. Residues: CASETPGGDTEAFF.

This chain links TRBV7-9 with TRBJ1-2, with D possibly being TRBD1 (5 bases). In germline, CDR1 is SEHNR, CDR2 FQNEAQ (reference sequence). The CDR3 length is 12 residues. The V end lost 6 bases, the J end lost 5 bases, and 10 bases lay between the germline ends. The DNA for the CDR3 is TGTGCCAGCAGACCCGACAGTTATGGCTACACCTTC. This encodes CASRPDSYGYTF. The full variable domain, with the rest looked up from reference TRBV7-9 and TRBJ1-2, is DTGVSQNPRHKITKRGQNVTFRCDPISEHNRLYWYRQTLGQGPEFLTYFQNEAQLEKSRLLSDRFSAERPKGSFSTLEIQRTEQGDSAMYLCASRPDSYGYTFGSGTRLTVV.

This clone was seen more than once but under ten times. This chain connects TRBV4-1 to TRBJ1-2, with a tentative D call TRBD1 (6 bases). The CDR3 is 15 amino acids. CDR1 is MGHRA, CDR2 YSYEKL, per germline. The ends were cut back, 3 bases at V and 8 bases at J, with 19 bases in the middle. Written as DNA, the CDR3 is TGCGCCAGCAGCCAGCCCCCTAGGGGGTATAGGGGCTACACCTTC. Amino acid sequence: CASSQPPRGYRGYTF.

This clone was recorded a few times. The CDR3 sequence: CASSGSGTVYNEQFF. Here the CDR3 DNA reads TGTGCCAGTAGTGGTTCGGGGACAGTTTACAATGAGCAGTTCTTC. The chain recombines TRBV19 with TRBJ2-1; 7 nucleotides match TRBD1. Per germline, CDR1 LNHDA and CDR2 SQIVND (reference sequence). CDR3 length: 15 amino acids. Trimming removed 5 bases from V and 4 bases from J; junction bases left unmatched: 8.

V usage is TRBV29-1 and J usage is TRBJ2-3; maybe TRBD1 (5 bases). V gave up 3 bases and J gave up 4 bases, with 17 bases separating them. Germline loops: CDR1 SQVTM, CDR2 ANQGSEA. CDR3 length: 15 amino acids. As DNA, the CDR3 is TGCAGCGTTGACAGGGCGATCCCTGCCCCAGATACGCAGTATTTT. Its translation is CSVDRAIPAPDTQYF.

Here the CDR3 reads CATNDRGRGALHF. CDR3 sequence (DNA): TGTGCCACCAACGACAGGGGCCGAGGAGCCCTCCACTTT. The chain has TRBV19 and TRBJ1-6; 8 bases are shared with TRBD1. V shed 10 bases and J 14 bases; nucleotides not matched to a gene: 13. The CDR3 covers 13 residues. Germline V gene sequence: CDR1 LNHDA, CDR2 SQIVND (reference sequence). The variable domain in full, with the rest retrieved from reference TRBV19 and TRBJ1-6, is DGGITQSPKYLFRKEGQNVTLSCEQNLNHDAMYWYRQDPGQGLRLIYYSQIVNDFQKGDIAEGYSVSREKKESFPLTVTSAQKNPTAFYLCATNDRGRGALHFGNGTRLTVT.

This clone was counted between two and nine times. The chain uses TRBV5-4 and TRBJ2-5; D is perhaps TRBD1 (5 bases). Trimming removed 4 bases at V and 2 bases at J, with 12 bases between. The V gene's germline CDR1 is SGHNT and CDR2 YYREEE (reference sequence). The CDR3 contains 14 residues. CDR3 region: CASSANRQQETQYF. DNA for the CDR3: TGTGCCAGCAGCGCGAACAGGCAGCAAGAGACCCAGTACTTC. The full variable domain, rest sourced from reference TRBV5-4 and TRBJ2-5, is ETGVTQSPTHLIKTRGQQVTLRCSSQSGHNTVSWYQQALGQGPQFIFQYYREEENGRGNFPPRFSGLQFPNYSSELNVNALELDDSALYLCASSANRQQETQYFGPGTRLLVL.

The CDR3 protein is CSVGLAGGQEFF. The CDR3 DNA sequence: TGCAGCGTTGGGCTAGCGGGGGGGCAGGAGTTCTTC. V gene TRBV29-1 combines with J gene TRBJ2-1; 12 bases map to TRBD2. After removal of 4 bases from V and 14 bases from J, the junction contained 6 bases not matched to a gene. Germline CDR1 reads SQVTM; CDR2 reads ANQGSEA. The CDR3 has 12 amino acids.

In this sample, this clone turned up a few times. The V gene is TRBV18, the J gene TRBJ2-1, with TRBD1 matching over 9 bases. Per germline, CDR1 KGHSH and CDR2 LQKENI. CDR3 length: 16 amino acids. The trim removed 0 bases at V and 3 bases at J, leaving 3 bases unmatched. The CDR3 loop is CASSPPQGAGYNEQFF. In nucleotides, the CDR3 is TGTGCCAGCTCACCACCACAGGGGGCTGGCTACAATGAGCAGTTCTTC.

This clone was observed a single time. The chain recombines TRBV30 with TRBJ1-2, with D unresolved. The CDR3 has 13 residues. With 1 base removed from V and 4 bases from J, the gap between germline ends came to 10 bases. The germline CDR1 and CDR2 sequences are GTSNPN and SVGIG (reference sequence). The CDR3 protein is CAWSALNIYGYTF. DNA of the CDR3: TGTGCCTGGAGTGCCCTTAACATCTATGGCTACACCTTC.

This clone was counted a few times. The chain carries TRBV19 and TRBJ1-1, with D possibly being TRBD1 (5 bases). This CDR3 spans 15 amino acids. CDR1 LNHDA and CDR2 SQIVND come from the germline V gene (reference sequence). V was shortened by 7 bases and J by 1 base, with 16 bases between the two germline ends. This CDR3 reads CASTRTKAPNTEAFF. CDR3 DNA sequence: TGTGCCAGTACCAGGACAAAGGCGCCGAACACTGAAGCTTTCTTT. The full variable domain, in which reference TRBV19 and TRBJ1-1 provide the parts outside the CDR3, is DGGITQSPKYLFRKEGQNVTLSCEQNLNHDAMYWYRQDPGQGLRLIYYSQIVNDFQKGDIAEGYSVSREKKESFPLTVTSAQKNPTAFYLCASTRTKAPNTEAFFGQGTRLTVV.

This clone was found a few times. The chain joins TRBV7-9 to TRBJ2-3; 12 positions agree with TRBD1. Germline loops: CDR1 SEHNR, CDR2 FQNEAQ (reference sequence). The V and J ends lost 5 bases and 3 bases, in that order; junction bases with no gene match: 6. The CDR3 extends over 16 amino acids. In DNA, the CDR3 is TGTGCCAGCAGCAAGGGGGACAGGGGGCAGACAGATACGCAGTATTTT. It translates to CASSKGDRGQTDTQYF.

This clone has only a few counts. This chain connects TRBV5-1 to TRBJ1-1; D is undetermined. Germline CDR1 and CDR2: SGHRS and YFSETQ. The V end lost 4 bases, the J end lost 5 bases, and 9 bases lay between the germline ends. The CDR3 loop spans 12 amino acids. The chain's CDR3 is CASSQPGTEAFF. In DNA, the CDR3 is TGCGCCAGCAGCCAGCCAGGAACTGAAGCTTTCTTT.

This clone was found a few times. V usage is TRBV30 and J usage is TRBJ1-2; maybe TRBD1 (5 bases). Germline CDR1 is GTSNPN and CDR2 is SVGIG (reference sequence). Trimming cost V 8 bases and J 14 bases, with 21 bases left between them. This CDR3 has 11 residues. For the CDR3, the DNA is TGTGCCAGAACACGGGGACTATGGACTACCTTC. This gives the protein CARTRGLWTTF.

V is TRBV6-5 and J is TRBJ1-2; 10 bases are a match to TRBD1. CDR3 length: 14 amino acids. V shed 8 bases and J 4 bases; nucleotides not matched to a gene: 7. Looked up from germline, CDR1 is MNHEY and CDR2 is SVGAGI. The CDR3 DNA follows: TGTGCCAGCGGCCGGGACAGGGGTACCTATGGCTACACCTTC. As protein: CASGRDRGTYGYTF.

Only a few counts were recorded for this clone. The chain uses TRBV9 and TRBJ1-1; possible D gene TRBD1, 5 bases. CDR3 size: 15 residues. Germline V gene data show CDR1 as SGDLS and CDR2 as YYNGEE. Deletions cut 4 bases from V and 1 base from J, with 14 bases between. CDR3 bases: TGTGCCAGCAGCCCCAACCCTCAGGGGAACACTGAAGCTTTCTTT. Translating it yields CASSPNPQGNTEAFF. Looking up the rest from reference TRBV9 and TRBJ1-1 gives the full variable domain: DSGVTQTPKHLITATGQRVTLRCSPRSGDLSVYWYQQSLDQGLQFLIQYYNGEERAKGNILERFSAQQFPDLHSELNLSSLELGDSALYFCASSPNPQGNTEAFFGQGTRLTVV.

V and J are TRBV7-9 and TRBJ2-5; TRBD1 aligns across 8 bases. This CDR3 region has 15 residues. CDR1 and CDR2 from the germline V gene are SEHNR and FQNEAQ (reference sequence). Trimming took 1 base from V and 5 from J; bases not matched to a gene: 6. This CDR3 reads CASSLVPGGDETQYF. CDR3 nucleotide sequence: TGTGCCAGCAGCTTAGTTCCAGGGGGCGATGAGACCCAGTACTTC.

This clone showed up just a few times. The J gene is TRBJ2-3, the V gene TRBV7-9; D is undetermined. CDR1 SEHNR and CDR2 FQNEAQ come from the germline V gene (reference sequence). With 5 bases removed from V and 0 bases from J, the gap between germline ends came to 12 bases. The CDR3 is 15 residues long. The CDR3 DNA reads as TGTGCCAGCAGCACCCGACTGAGAAGCACAGATACGCAGTATTTT. As protein: CASSTRLRSTDTQYF.